One and the same sample provided the 27 T cell receptor beta chains below, sequenced in a study of cytomegalovirus exposure and HLA in healthy donors. It was with 60 Vbeta and 13 Jbeta primers that the PCR ran. Clones were sequenced by immunoSEQ multiplex PCR, and TCRdb holds only the in-frame ones, with some missing. This sample has some 200,000 clones, with 75% to 85% found just once. Sequencing was carried out using PBMCs. Receptors were obtained from a woman aged 55-75 years in good health and CMV-seropositive.

The chain uses TRBV19 and TRBJ1-6; possible D gene TRBD1, 6 bases. CDR1 is LNHDA and CDR2 is SQIVND in the germline V gene (reference sequence). Trimming shortened V by 6 bases and J by 10 bases, and 22 bases separated the two germline ends. This CDR3 is built from 16 residues. The CDR3 loop is CASSPISQGLGSPLHF. The DNA of the CDR3 is TGTGCCAGTAGCCCCATCTCACAGGGTTTGGGCTCACCCCTCCACTTT. The variable domain in full, completed from reference TRBV19 and TRBJ1-6, reads DGGITQSPKYLFRKEGQNVTLSCEQNLNHDAMYWYRQDPGQGLRLIYYSQIVNDFQKGDIAEGYSVSREKKESFPLTVTSAQKNPTAFYLCASSPISQGLGSPLHFGNGTRLTVT.

The V and J genes are TRBV30 and TRBJ2-7; 8 nucleotides line up with TRBD1. Germline trimming cut 4 bases from V and 3 bases from J; bases unmatched to any gene: 8. This CDR3 is built from 14 residues. Germline loops: CDR1 GTSNPN, CDR2 SVGIG (reference sequence). The CDR3 spells CAWIAPGQGYEQYF. CDR3 in DNA: TGTGCCTGGATTGCCCCCGGACAGGGCTACGAGCAGTACTTC. Full variable domain (remainder filled in from reference TRBV30 and TRBJ2-7): SQTIHQWPATLVQPVGSPLSLECTVEGTSNPNLYWYRQAAGRGLQLLFYSVGIGQISSEVPQNLSASRPQDRQFILSSKKLLLSDSGFYLCAWIAPGQGYEQYFGPGTRLTVT.

The chain combines TRBV7-3 with TRBJ2-2; D is ambiguous. Trimming left V 3 bases short and J 6 bases short, with 11 bases between. Germline V gene data show CDR1 as SGHTA and CDR2 as FQGTGA. CDR3 length: 14 amino acids. The CDR3 bases are TGTGCCAGCAGCTTGCAAAAAGGAGCCGGGGAGCTGTTTTTT. It translates to CASSLQKGAGELFF.

V and J are TRBV7-2 and TRBJ2-3, with 11 bases aligning to TRBD2. The V gene's germline CDR1 is SGHTA and CDR2 FQGNSA. There are 17 residues in the CDR3. The trim removed 6 bases at V and 3 bases at J, leaving 11 bases unmatched. For the CDR3, the DNA is TGTGCCAGCAGTCCTAGCGGGGGGTCACACCGAACAGATACGCAGTATTTT. Its translation: CASSPSGGSHRTDTQYF.

J is TRBJ1-5 and V is TRBV9; a possible D gene is TRBD1 (5 bases). This CDR3 region has 16 residues. V lost 3 bases and J 3 bases, leaving 16 bases between the germline ends. From germline, CDR1 is SGDLS and CDR2 YYNGEE. In DNA form, the CDR3 reads TGTGCCAGCAGCGGGCGGGACCGAGATCCCAATCAGCCCCAGCATTTT. Amino acid sequence: CASSGRDRDPNQPQHF.

The chain couples TRBV18 to TRBJ1-1; TRBD1 might be the D (5 bases). The germline V gene has CDR1 KGHSH and CDR2 LQKENI. Trimming took off 3 bases at V and 0 bases at J, with 8 bases between the two ends. This CDR3 region has 14 residues. CDR3: CASSPGPLNTEAFF. Here the CDR3 DNA reads TGTGCCAGCTCACCGGGGCCGTTGAACACTGAAGCTTTCTTT.

The chain combines TRBV18 with TRBJ1-2; D remains unclear. The V end was cut by 2 bases, the J end by 10 bases, with 14 bases between. Per the germline V gene, CDR1 is KGHSH and CDR2 is LQKENI. The CDR3 covers 13 residues. The CDR3 bases are TGTGCCAGCTCACCATACCTCAACAGAGACTACACCTTC. Amino acid sequence: CASSPYLNRDYTF.

The chain joins TRBV5-5 to TRBJ2-6, with D perhaps TRBD1 (5 bases). The CDR3 totals 15 residues. The germline V gene encodes CDR1 SGHKS and CDR2 YYEKEE (reference sequence). Trimming pared 3 bases from V and 1 base from J, leaving 8 bases between. The chain's CDR3 is CASSYRQSGANVLTF. The CDR3 DNA reads TGTGCCAGCAGCTACCGACAGTCTGGGGCCAACGTCCTGACTTTC.

The rearrangement links TRBV5-1 to TRBJ2-3; 7 positions match TRBD1. The V gene's germline CDR1 is SGHRS and CDR2 YFSETQ. The CDR3 loop spans 15 amino acids. The J segment lost 2 bases and the V segment lost 4 bases, leaving 7 bases of the junction unmatched. The CDR3 loop reads CASSRLGQHTDTQYF. As DNA, the CDR3 is TGCGCCAGCAGCCGTTTGGGACAGCACACAGATACGCAGTATTTT.

The chain combines TRBV27 with TRBJ1-6; 8 bases agree with TRBD1. The ends lost 6 bases at V and 10 bases at J; junction bases unmatched: 14. Germline CDR1 and CDR2: MNHEY and SMNVEV (reference sequence). The CDR3 loop spans 16 amino acids. The CDR3 coding sequence is TGTGCCAGCAGCCTACAGGGGGATAATTTGTGGTCACCCCTCCACTTT. Translation gives CASSLQGDNLWSPLHF.

This rearrangement joins TRBV6-5 to TRBJ1-4, with 10 bases lining up with TRBD1. Per the germline V gene, CDR1 is MNHEY and CDR2 is SVGAGI. The V and J ends lost 8 bases and 7 bases, in that order; junction bases with no gene match: 7. The CDR3 has 14 residues. DNA of the CDR3: TGTGCCAGCCAATTGGACAGGGGGAGTGAAAAACTGTTTTTT. Protein product: CASQLDRGSEKLFF.

For the CDR3, the DNA is TGTGCCAGCAGTCCTTTCAATCAGCCCCAGCATTTT. Protein: CASSPFNQPQHF. J is TRBJ1-5 and V is TRBV27, with unresolved D. The length of the CDR3 is 12 residues. The germline CDR1 and CDR2 sequences are MNHEY and SMNVEV (reference sequence). Trimming removed 5 bases from V and 3 bases from J, with 5 bases in between.

V usage is TRBV28 and J usage is TRBJ1-5; D remains ambiguous. V lost 5 bases to trimming and J lost 5 bases, with 16 bases between them. The length of the CDR3 is 15 residues. Germline assignment: CDR1 MDHEN and CDR2 SYDVKM. This CDR3 reads CASSAHGEGHQPQHF. For the CDR3, the DNA is TGTGCCAGCAGTGCCCACGGCGAGGGTCATCAGCCCCAGCATTTT.

The chain carries TRBV21-1 and TRBJ2-7; whether TRBD2, the table's D call, matches the DNA was not checked. TRBV21-1 is assigned pseudogene status. This CDR3 region has 17 residues. This CDR3 reads CASSKVVPSGRSYEQYF. The CDR3 DNA reads TGTGCCAGCAGCAAAGTGGTTCCTAGCGGGAGATCCTACGAGCAGTACTTC.

This chain links TRBV7-9 with TRBJ2-3, with D tentatively TRBD2 (6 bases). Germline-derived CDR1 and CDR2 are SEHNR and FQNEAQ (reference sequence). The V gene lost 3 bases and the J gene lost 3 bases, with 7 bases spanning the gap. This CDR3 has 13 residues. CDR3 loop: CASSFSGTDTQYF. The CDR3 DNA reads as TGTGCCAGCAGCTTTAGCGGTACAGATACGCAGTATTTT.

The chain combines TRBV18 with TRBJ1-2; D gene ambiguous. The CDR3 consists of 13 residues. With 2 bases removed from V and 7 bases from J, the gap between germline ends came to 11 bases. Germline values: CDR1 KGHSH, CDR2 LQKENI. This CDR3 reads CASSPEVGVGYTF. In nucleotides, the CDR3 is TGTGCCAGCTCACCAGAGGTTGGAGTTGGCTACACCTTC. Variable domain in full (rest from reference TRBV18 and TRBJ1-2): NAGVMQNPRHLVRRRGQEARLRCSPMKGHSHVYWYRQLPEEGLKFMVYLQKENIIDESGMPKERFSAEFPKEGPSILRIQQVVRGDSAAYFCASSPEVGVGYTFGSGTRLTVV.

The chain carries TRBV7-2 and TRBJ2-7, with a tentative D call TRBD1 (5 bases). CDR1 and CDR2 from the germline V gene are SGHTA and FQGNSA. Trimming took off 5 bases at V and 0 bases at J, with 8 bases between the two ends. This CDR3 contains 13 residues. CDR3 sequence: CASSGRASYEQYF. CDR3 coding DNA: TGTGCCAGCAGCGGCAGGGCCTCCTACGAGCAGTACTTC.

This clone was observed once. Other DNA sequences in this sample translate to the same CDR3. J is TRBJ2-7 and V is TRBV7-2, with TRBD2 matching 7 bases. J was trimmed by 2 bases and V by 0 bases; bases with no gene match: 1. CDR1 SGHTA and CDR2 FQGNSA come from the germline V gene. CDR3 size: 14 residues. DNA for the CDR3: TGTGCCAGCAGCTTAGCGGGAGGGCCCTACGAGCAGTACTTC. Residues: CASSLAGGPYEQYF.

The chain uses TRBV20-1 and TRBJ2-7, with D tentatively TRBD2 (6 bases). The ends were cut back, 3 bases at V and 7 bases at J, with 10 bases in the middle. There are 11 residues in the CDR3. Germline V CDR1 and CDR2: DFQATT, SNEGSKA (reference sequence). CDR3 sequence: CSASRGFEQYF. The CDR3 DNA reads as TGCAGTGCTAGTCGGGGGTTTGAGCAGTACTTC.

This chain connects TRBV9 to TRBJ2-1; D unclear. From germline, CDR1 is SGDLS and CDR2 YYNGEE. This CDR3 is 17 amino acids long. Trimming left V 0 bases short and J 0 bases short, with 13 bases between. This CDR3 reads CASSVGRESSSYNEQFF. The CDR3 DNA reads as TGTGCCAGCAGCGTAGGTCGAGAATCAAGCTCCTACAATGAGCAGTTCTTC.

The chain joins TRBV18 to TRBJ1-1; D is unclear. In germline, CDR1 is KGHSH, CDR2 LQKENI. The CDR3 is made up of 14 amino acids. Trimming shortened V by 1 base and J by 2 bases, and 8 bases separated the two germline ends. The CDR3 bases are TGTGCCAGCTCACCACAACAGACAAACACTGAAGCTTTCTTT. Translated, it gives CASSPQQTNTEAFF.

The chain has TRBV29-1 and TRBJ1-1, with D unresolved. Germline V lookup: CDR1 SQVTM, CDR2 ANQGSEA. V shed 7 bases and J shed 0 bases, with 15 bases lying between them. This CDR3 comprises 14 residues. CDR3 nucleotides: TGCAGCGCCAGGCGATCTACTCTGAACACTGAAGCTTTCTTT. Amino acids: CSARRSTLNTEAFF.

V gene TRBV30 combines with J gene TRBJ2-5, with a weak D call TRBD1 (6 bases). Per the germline V gene, CDR1 is GTSNPN and CDR2 is SVGIG (reference sequence). V was cut by 3 bases and J by 6 bases, with 14 bases left in between. There are 13 residues in the CDR3. CDR3 nucleotide sequence: TGTGCCTGGAGGCGAACAGGGTGGAAGACCCAGTACTTC. Translation: CAWRRTGWKTQYF.

The chain is built from TRBV5-6 and TRBJ2-3; no clear D. Per germline, CDR1 SGHDT and CDR2 YYEEEE. V was pared by 0 bases and J by 2 bases, with 13 bases between. The CDR3 extends over 16 amino acids. The CDR3 DNA follows: TGTGCCAGCAGCTTGGAAGTCCAACCTACCACAGATACGCAGTATTTT. As protein: CASSLEVQPTTDTQYF.

This sequence joins TRBV2 and TRBJ2-7, with D maybe TRBD1 (5 bases). The CDR3 contains 14 residues. Germline CDR1 and CDR2: SNHLY and FYNNEI. V gave up 6 bases and J gave up 0 bases, with 12 bases separating them. CDR3 in DNA: TGTGCCAGCAGGATGACAGTCAACTCCTACGAGCAGTACTTC. Residues: CASRMTVNSYEQYF. The full variable domain, with the rest looked up from reference TRBV2 and TRBJ2-7, is EPEVTQTPSHQVTQMGQEVILRCVPISNHLYFYWYRQILGQKVEFLVSFYNNEISEKSEIFDDQFSVERPDGSNFTLKIRSTKLEDSAMYFCASRMTVNSYEQYFGPGTRLTVT.

The gene calls are TRBV28 and TRBJ2-3; 13 bases align to TRBD2. The V gene end was trimmed by 6 bases and the J gene end by 6 bases; junction bases not matched to a gene: 12. The CDR3 is 17 residues long. From germline, CDR1 is MDHEN and CDR2 SYDVKM. In DNA form, the CDR3 reads TGTGCCAGCAGCTTGCCCCTACTAGCGGGGGGGCCGGATACGCAGTATTTT. Residues: CASSLPLLAGGPDTQYF.

Comment on this clone: Since the CDR3 does not end with the conserved phenylalanine or tryptophan, this likely comes from a read error. No DNA is shown, since the ends of the CDR3 on it are uncertain; the CDR3 is the one TCRdb lists. J is TRBJ2-7 and V is TRBV15; whether TRBD1, the table's D call, matches the DNA was not checked. The CDR3 sequence runs 16 residues, both termini included. Per germline, CDR1 LNHNV and CDR2 YYDKDF (reference sequence). The CDR3 region is CATSREQGDTAYEHYS.